The 6 T cell receptor beta chains given below trace back to one sample, sequenced in a study of long-term antiretroviral therapy in people with HIV. The libraries were made with immunoSEQ v3.0 at survey level. Only in-frame clones appear in the TCRdb table, and some are missing; sequencing was by immunoSEQ multiplex PCR. The sample shows some 21,000 clones, roughly 84% of them seen only once. This sample comprised unsorted PBMCs, obtained at the start of antiretroviral therapy. The receptors shown here come from a man aged 45-65 years with HIV.

This clone was seen more than once but under ten times. The chain combines TRBV5-5 with TRBJ2-7; D not resolved. V gave up 0 bases and J gave up 2 bases, with 9 bases separating them. CDR3 size: 14 residues. CDR1 and CDR2 from the germline V gene are SGHKS and YYEKEE (reference sequence). Here the CDR3 reads CASSLGYRPYEQYF. Here the CDR3 DNA reads TGTGCCAGCAGCTTGGGATATAGGCCCTACGAGCAGTACTTC.

The rearrangement uses TRBV4-3 and TRBJ2-2; D is ambiguous. There are 15 residues in the CDR3. V lost 4 bases, J lost 5 bases, and 14 bases lay in between. The germline CDR1 and CDR2 sequences are LGHNA and YSLEER. The CDR3 loop reads CASSPAGLRTGELFF. The CDR3 region has the DNA TGCGCCAGCAGCCCAGCCGGGTTACGTACCGGGGAGCTGTTTTTT.

This clone was seen only a few times. The chain joins TRBV7-9 to TRBJ1-5; D may be TRBD1 (6 bases). V was trimmed by 5 bases and J by 1 base, leaving 15 bases between them. Germline values: CDR1 SEHNR, CDR2 FQNEAQ (reference sequence). The CDR3 runs to 16 residues. The CDR3: CASSPGHPGSNQPQHF. In nucleotides, the CDR3 is TGTGCCAGCAGCCCGGGACACCCCGGGAGCAATCAGCCCCAGCATTTT.

The V gene is TRBV27, the J gene TRBJ2-2; D is unresolved. The ends were cut back, 5 bases at V and 0 bases at J, with 13 bases in the middle. CDR3 size: 16 residues. Germline CDR1 MNHEY, CDR2 SMNVEV (reference sequence). In DNA form, the CDR3 reads TGTGCCAGCAGTAGAGACCTTCCTTCGAACACCGGGGAGCTGTTTTTT. This sequence encodes CASSRDLPSNTGELFF.

The chain couples TRBV6-5 to TRBJ1-6, with D perhaps TRBD1 (6 bases). The CDR3 runs to 15 residues. The germline CDR1 and CDR2 sequences are MNHEY and SVGAGI. V was trimmed by 5 bases and J by 7 bases, leaving 15 bases between them. The CDR3, as DNA: TGTGCCAGCAGTCGAGTGGACAGAGGGAATTCACCCCTCCACTTT. It codes for CASSRVDRGNSPLHF.

The genes are TRBV25-1 and TRBJ1-2; D possibly corresponds to TRBD1 (5 bases). Germline lookup yields CDR1 MGHDK and CDR2 SYGVNS. The CDR3 totals 12 residues. Trimming shortened V by 2 bases and J by 8 bases, and 9 bases separated the two germline ends. The CDR3 sequence: CASSEGGSGYTF. The DNA of the CDR3 is TGTGCCAGCAGTGAAGGGGGGAGCGGCTACACCTTC.